The rows below give T cell receptor beta chains drawn from one sample of a study of OX40 agonist ivuxolimab in advanced cancers. The repertoire was sequenced with immunoSEQ multiplex PCR; TCRdb's copy has only in-frame clones and lacks some. Counted here are 95,000 to 150,000 clones, just under 95% occurring once; the ten biggest clones make up more than 0.15%. Source: CD4+ or CD8+ T cells sorted from blood, taken in a trial of the OX40 agonist ivuxolimab. The receptors were gathered from an adult with an advanced solid tumor such as melanoma, head and neck, liver or kidney cancer. Both conserved end residues are part of each CDR3. The D gene is left open where the match is weak. A clone size is listed for some rows: how often the clone was seen (once, few, many), or a class if it is expanded.

clone size | J gene | D gene | V gene | CDR3 length | CDR3 protein | CDR3 DNA
- | TRBJ2-3 | - | TRBV5-6 | 15 | CASSLGSVRTDTQYF | TGTGCCAGCAGCTTAGGGAGCGTCAGGACAGATACGCAGTATTTT
- | TRBJ2-2 | - | TRBV5-6 | 15 | CASRGPGRNTGELFF | TGTGCCAGCAGGGGACCGGGTCGGAACACCGGGGAGCTGTTTTTT
- | TRBJ1-2 | - | TRBV18 | 13 | CASSPGKNYGYTF | TGTGCCAGCTCACCAGGGAAAAACTATGGCTACACCTTC
- | TRBJ1-4 | - | TRBV18 | 14 | CASSYDTANEKLFF | TGTGCCAGCTCATACGACACCGCTAATGAAAAACTGTTTTTT
- | TRBJ1-2 | - | TRBV5-4 | 11 | CASSYDYGYTF | TGTGCCAGCAGCTACGACTATGGCTACACCTTC
- | TRBJ2-1 | - | TRBV6-1 | 12 | CASSELSGEQFF | TGTGCCAGCAGTGAATTGTCAGGCGAGCAGTTCTTC
- | TRBJ1-2 | - | TRBV7-6 | 14 | CASSLTYRDGGYTF | TGTGCCAGCAGCTTGACCTACAGGGATGGCGGCTACACCTTC
- | TRBJ2-7 | - | TRBV7-2 | 17 | CASSWGLADIIPYEQYF | TGTGCCAGCAGCTGGGGGCTAGCGGACATAATTCCCTACGAGCAGTACTTC
- | TRBJ2-3 | TRBD1 | TRBV25-1 | 16 | CASTIWDRLSTDTQYF | TGTGCCAGCACTATCTGGGACAGGCTTAGCACAGATACGCAGTATTTT
- | TRBJ1-2 | - | TRBV2 | 12 | CASSVVGNGYTF | TGTGCCAGCAGTGTAGTGGGGAATGGCTACACCTTC
- | TRBJ1-4 | TRBD1 | TRBV5-1 | 15 | CASSQLQGGGEKLFF | TGCGCCAGCAGCCAGTTACAGGGGGGTGGCGAAAAACTGTTTTTT
- | TRBJ2-2 | - | TRBV9 | 15 | CASSVGGVNTGELFF | TGTGCCAGCAGCGTAGGGGGAGTTAACACCGGGGAGCTGTTTTTT
- | TRBJ2-7 | - | TRBV28 | 11 | CASRTPYEQYF | TGTGCCAGCAGGACCCCATACGAGCAGTACTTC
- | TRBJ2-2 | TRBD1 | TRBV18 | 16 | CASSHGRTGDTGELFF | TGTGCCAGCTCACACGGGCGGACAGGGGACACCGGGGAGCTGTTTTTT
- | TRBJ1-1 | - | TRBV20-1 | 11 | CSAREVTEAFF | TGCAGTGCTAGAGAGGTGACTGAAGCTTTCTTT
once | TRBJ2-5 | - | TRBV4-1 | 14 | CASSHQGDRETQYF | TGCGCCAGCAGCCATCAGGGCGACCGAGAGACCCAGTACTTC
once | TRBJ1-5 | - | TRBV21-1 | 15 | CASSKGGEVNQPQHF | TGTGCCAGCAGCAAGGGCGGGGAAGTGAATCAGCCCCAGCATTTT